These T cell receptor beta chains were read from a single sample in a study of response to subunit inactivated influenza vaccine. TCRdb re-called the RT-PCR reads through MiXCR, storing one row per CDR3 protein. There are about 520,000 distinct CDR3 sequences in the sample; roughly 7.9% occur only once, and around 13% lies in the top ten. This sample comprised PBMCs from blood, obtained less than 30 months after vaccination. These receptors all stem from a man between 50 and 69 years old who received an inactivated influenza vaccine. Both conserved end residues are part of each CDR3. A D gene is named only where the DNA matches it firmly. The size entry is marked missing in some rows and otherwise reads once, few, many or a size class.

j_gene | v_gene | d_gene | abundance | CDR3nt | CDR3aa
TRBJ1-5 | TRBV28 | . | many | TGTGCCAGCATGGGACGGATGAATCAGCCCCAGCATTTT | CASMGRMNQPQHF
TRBJ2-5 | TRBV20-1 | TRBD1 | . | TGCAGTGCTAACGACAGGGTCCAAGAGACCCAGTACTTC | CSANDRVQETQYF
TRBJ2-1 | TRBV25-1 | . | few | TGTGCCAGCAGTGATGATCCCGGGACCCCCATGGAGCAGTTCTTC | CASSDDPGTPMEQFF
TRBJ2-2 | TRBV6-1 | . | . | TGTGCCAGCAAAAGGTTCACCGGGGAGCTGTTTTTT | CASKRFTGELFF
TRBJ2-7 | TRBV12-3/TRBV12-4 | TRBD1 | many | TGTGCCAGCAGTTTAGGAGGGGGCGACGAGCAGTACTTC | CASSLGGGDEQYF
TRBJ2-1 | TRBV20-1 | TRBD1 | few | TGCAGTGCTAGTGGGACAGGGTTCCTCTACAATGAGCAGTTCTTC | CSASGTGFLYNEQFF
TRBJ2-7 | TRBV6-4 | . | . | TGTGCCAGCAGACGGGACCCCTTCTACGAGCAGTACTTC | CASRRDPFYEQYF
TRBJ2-1 | TRBV4-3 | . | few | TGCGCCAGCAGCCAAACGACCGGCTGGAATGAGCAGTTCTTC | CASSQTTGWNEQFF
TRBJ2-5 | TRBV7-8 | . | few | TGTGCCAGCAGCTTAGGTGGGATGGCCATCCAAGAGACCCAGTACTTC | CASSLGGMAIQETQYF
TRBJ2-5 | TRBV4-1 | . | . | TGCGCCAGCAGCCAAGATCGGGGTAGAGGAGGCACGTGCGGCCCGTGCGCCCAAGACACCCAGTACTTC | CASSQDRGRGGTCGPCAQDTQYF
TRBJ2-7 | TRBV29-1 | . | few | TGCAGCGTTCCCCGGGACAACTCCTACGAGCAGTACTTC | CSVPRDNSYEQYF
TRBJ1-5 | TRBV7-2 | . | many | TGTGCCAGCAGCTTAGAAATCTATAGCAATCAGCCCCAGCATTTT | CASSLEIYSNQPQHF
TRBJ1-1 | TRBV12-3/TRBV12-4 | . | few | TGTGCCAGCAGTTGGCTGAACACTGAAGCTTTCTTT | CASSWLNTEAFF
TRBJ1-2 | TRBV7-2 | . | many | TGTGCCAGCAGCCCGGGGGGGACTAACTATGGCTACACCTTC | CASSPGGTNYGYTF
TRBJ1-1 | TRBV10-3 | . | many | TGTGCCATCAGTGACGGGGACACTGAAGCTTTCTTT | CAISDGDTEAFF
TRBJ2-2 | TRBV5-5 | TRBD1 | many | TGTGCCAGCAGCTTGGCCGCAGGGGGCTTTGTCGGGGAGCTGTTTTTT | CASSLAAGGFVGELFF
TRBJ2-5 | TRBV6-1 | . | . | TGTGCCAGCAGTCCCCGGTGGGGGCTCTCTGGGGAGACCCAGTACTTC | CASSPRWGLSGETQYF
TRBJ2-5 | TRBV11-2 | . | . | TGTGCCAGCAGCTTAGATCTGAGGCAGGGAGCCCCCCAGTACTTC | CASSLDLRQGAPQYF
TRBJ2-7 | TRBV7-2 | TRBD1 | few | TGTGCCAGCAGCTCCGGACAGGGTTACTCCTACGAGCAGTACTTC | CASSSGQGYSYEQYF
TRBJ2-3 | TRBV23-1 | . | . | TGCGCCAGCCGGTTGGTTATCACAGAGACGCAGTATTTT | CASRLVITETQYF
TRBJ1-1 | TRBV12-3/TRBV12-4 | TRBD1 | many | TGTGCCAGCACTATGACAGGGGGTTTGACTGAAGCTTTCTTT | CASTMTGGLTEAFF
TRBJ2-4 | TRBV4-1 | . | many | TGCGCCAGCAGCCTCGGTCCGCCGCGGACCAAAAACATTCAGTACTTC | CASSLGPPRTKNIQYF
TRBJ2-5 | TRBV5-4 | TRBD2 | . | TGTGCCAGCAGCTTTGGTAGCGGGAGATCTGAGACCCAGTACTTC | CASSFGSGRSETQYF
TRBJ2-5 | TRBV7-2 | TRBD2 | many | TGTGCCAGCAGCTTAATGGGGGTGGGGGGGTACCAAGAGACCCAGTACTTC | CASSLMGVGGYQETQYF
TRBJ2-7 | TRBV29-1 | . | many | TGCAGCGTCAGAAACTACGAGCAGTACTTC | CSVRNYEQYF
TRBJ2-2 | TRBV7-2 | TRBD2 | . | TGTGCCAGCAGCGATGGGACTAGCGTGAACACCGGGGAGCTGTTTTTT | CASSDGTSVNTGELFF
TRBJ2-7 | TRBV7-9 | . | few | TGTGCCAGCAGCCCTCCAGGGCAGCACACCTACGAGCAGTACTTC | CASSPPGQHTYEQYF
TRBJ1-6 | TRBV5-1 | TRBD1 | many | TGCGCCAGCAGCTGGGACAGCGCCTATAATTCACCCCTCCACTTT | CASSWDSAYNSPLHF
TRBJ1-2 | TRBV7-8 | TRBD1 | few | TGTGCCAGCAGCCCAGGGGGGGGCAGGGAAGGGAACTATGGCTACACCTTC | CASSPGGGREGNYGYTF
TRBJ2-5 | TRBV7-2 | TRBD2 | . | TGTGCCAGCAGCTCCAGTCTAGCGGGGGGGCAAGAGACCCAGTACTTC | CASSSSLAGGQETQYF
TRBJ2-7 | TRBV20-1 | TRBD2 | . | TGCAGTGTGACTAGCGGCGGTGATAACGAGCAGTACTTC | CSVTSGGDNEQYF
TRBJ2-4 | TRBV6-2/TRBV6-3 | . | . | TGTGCCAGCAGTTATGCGCCCCCTCGGCCCAAAAACATTCAGTACTTC | CASSYAPPRPKNIQYF
TRBJ1-5 | TRBV7-6 | . | many | TGTGCCAGCAGCGCCCAAGGGGGAAGTCAGCCCCAGCATTTT | CASSAQGGSQPQHF
TRBJ2-3 | TRBV12-3/TRBV12-4 | . | . | TGTGCCAGCAGCAAAGGAGGGGGGCGCTCAGATACGCAGTATTTT | CASSKGGGRSDTQYF
TRBJ1-1 | TRBV6-5 | TRBD1 | . | TGTGCCAGCAGTTACCCGGACAGGGATTGGGTTAACACTGAAGCTTTCTTT | CASSYPDRDWVNTEAFF
TRBJ1-1 | TRBV20-1 | . | many | TGCAGTGCTAGAGAGGGGGCCCTCCGGACTGAAGCTTTCTTT | CSAREGALRTEAFF
TRBJ2-7 | TRBV6-2/TRBV6-3 | . | . | TGTGCCAGCAGTTACTCGCAGTGGGGCACCTACGAGCAGTACTTC | CASSYSQWGTYEQYF
TRBJ2-3 | TRBV9 | . | . | TGTGCCAGCAGCGTAGCGGTAGCGGATAGCACAGATACGCAGTATTTT | CASSVAVADSTDTQYF
TRBJ2-2 | TRBV9 | . | . | TGTGCCAGCAGCGTCAGAGCAGACACCGGGGAGCTGTTTTTT | CASSVRADTGELFF
TRBJ2-7 | TRBV7-2 | TRBD2 | many | TGTGCCAGCAGCTTAGGGGTAAGAGCGGGAGTTCCCTACGAGCAGTACTTC | CASSLGVRAGVPYEQYF
TRBJ2-3 | TRBV29-1 | . | . | TGCAGCGTTGATCGTGTCAGCTTGGAAGTAGCGGATACGCAGTATTTT | CSVDRVSLEVADTQYF
TRBJ2-1 | TRBV12-3/TRBV12-4 | TRBD2 | . | TGTGCCAGCAGTTTAGCGCGACTAGCGGGGGTCAATGAGCAGTTCTTC | CASSLARLAGVNEQFF
TRBJ1-1 | TRBV20-1 | . | . | TGCAGTGCTAGAGAGGGACTTAAACCTGAAGCTTTCTTT | CSAREGLKPEAFF
TRBJ1-6 | TRBV20-1 | TRBD1 | few | TGCAGTGCTAGAGACGGGACAGGGGGCAATTCACCCCTCCACTTT | CSARDGTGGNSPLHF
TRBJ2-1 | TRBV7-2 | TRBD2 | . | TGTGCCAGCAGCTTAGAACGAAGGGGAGGGGAGCAGTTCTTC | CASSLERRGGEQFF
TRBJ2-3 | TRBV5-1 | . | few | TGCGCCAGCAGCTTGCCGTCAGATACGCAGTATTTT | CASSLPSDTQYF
TRBJ2-7 | TRBV6-5 | . | many | TGTGCCAGCAGGTCAGAGGTCTACGAGCAGTACTTC | CASRSEVYEQYF
TRBJ2-1 | TRBV20-1 | TRBD2 | few | TGCAGTGCTAGAGGCTTTAAGACTAGCGGAAAAACCTCCTACAATGAGCAGTTCTTC | CSARGFKTSGKTSYNEQFF
TRBJ2-2 | TRBV7-9 | TRBD1 | . | TGTGCCAACCAGAAGGGGGCTGCCGGGGAGCTGTTTTTT | CANQKGAAGELFF
TRBJ2-7 | TRBV18 | TRBD2 | . | TGTGCCAGCTCACCCGGGGGGTCGCGTGCCTTTAGCTCCTACGAGCAGTACTTC | CASSPGGSRAFSSYEQYF
TRBJ2-7 | TRBV21-1 | . | few | TGTGCCAGCAGCAATCGTGTGAGGACTAGCCCGGGCGAGCAGTACTTC | CASSNRVRTSPGEQYF
TRBJ2-3 | TRBV7-9 | TRBD1 | few | TGTGCCAGCAGCGTGACAGGGGAACAAGATACGCAGTATTTT | CASSVTGEQDTQYF
TRBJ2-2 | TRBV24-1 | . | . | TGTGCCACCGGTGAAAACACCGGGGAGCTGTTTTTT | CATGENTGELFF